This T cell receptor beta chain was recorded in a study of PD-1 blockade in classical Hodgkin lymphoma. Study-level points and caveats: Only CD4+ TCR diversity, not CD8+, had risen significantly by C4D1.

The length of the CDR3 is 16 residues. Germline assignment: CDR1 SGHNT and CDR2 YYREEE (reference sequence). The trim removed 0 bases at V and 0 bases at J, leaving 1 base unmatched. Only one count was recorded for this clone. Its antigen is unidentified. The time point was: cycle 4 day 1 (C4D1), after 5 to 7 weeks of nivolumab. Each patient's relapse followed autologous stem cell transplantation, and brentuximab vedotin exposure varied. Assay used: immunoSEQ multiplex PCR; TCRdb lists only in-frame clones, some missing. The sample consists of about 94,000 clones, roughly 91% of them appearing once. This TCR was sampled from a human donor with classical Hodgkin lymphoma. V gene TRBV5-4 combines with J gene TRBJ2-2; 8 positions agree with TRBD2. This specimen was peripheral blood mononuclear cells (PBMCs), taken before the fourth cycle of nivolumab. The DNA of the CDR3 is TGTGCCAGCAGCTTGGAACTAGCGGCGAACACCGGGGAGCTGTTTTTT. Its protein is CASSLELAANTGELFF.